This T cell receptor beta chain was sequenced in a study of blood T cell repertoires in COVID-19. Study-wide background: There were acute and convalescent COVID-19 samples, and they came from the United States, Italy and Spain. T cells, B-cell-depleted T cells, or PBMCs provided the cDNA or gDNA that served as material.

TCRdb's copy holds only in-frame clones and misses some; the assay was immunoSEQ multiplex PCR. The sample contains nearly 110,000 clones, roughly 90% of which appear only once. Per germline, CDR1 MGHRA and CDR2 YSYEKL. The CDR3 has 16 amino acids. The V segment lost 0 bases and the J segment 2 bases; nucleotides outside the gene matches: 4. The clonotype was recovered from a man aged 35 to 55 with active or convalescent COVID-19. The source material was peripheral blood. The rearrangement links TRBV4-1 to TRBJ2-1, with 7 bases that match TRBD1. CDR3 loop: CASSQEPGGAYNEQFF. Here the CDR3 DNA reads TGCGCCAGCAGCCAAGAGCCAGGGGGAGCCTACAATGAGCAGTTCTTC.